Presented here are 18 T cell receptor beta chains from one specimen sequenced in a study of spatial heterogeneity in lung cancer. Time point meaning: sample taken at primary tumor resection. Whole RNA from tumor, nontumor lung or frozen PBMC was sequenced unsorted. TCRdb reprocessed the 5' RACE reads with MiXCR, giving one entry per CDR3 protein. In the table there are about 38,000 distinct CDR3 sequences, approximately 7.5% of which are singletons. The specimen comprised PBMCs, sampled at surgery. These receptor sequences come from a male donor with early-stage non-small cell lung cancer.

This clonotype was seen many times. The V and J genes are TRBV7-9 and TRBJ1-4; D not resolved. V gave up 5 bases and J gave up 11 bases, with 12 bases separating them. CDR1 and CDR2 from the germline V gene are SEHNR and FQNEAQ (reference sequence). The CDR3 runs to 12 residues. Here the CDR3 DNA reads TGTGCCAGCAGCCTCCACCTAGCCAAACTGTTTTTT. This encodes CASSLHLAKLFF.

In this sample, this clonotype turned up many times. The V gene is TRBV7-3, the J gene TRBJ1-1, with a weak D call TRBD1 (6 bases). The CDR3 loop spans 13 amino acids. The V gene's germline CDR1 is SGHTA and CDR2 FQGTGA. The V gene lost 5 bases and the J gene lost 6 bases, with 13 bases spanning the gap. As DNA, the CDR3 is TGTGCCAGCAGCCCCAGGGGTTGGCCTGAAGCTTTCTTT. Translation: CASSPRGWPEAFF.

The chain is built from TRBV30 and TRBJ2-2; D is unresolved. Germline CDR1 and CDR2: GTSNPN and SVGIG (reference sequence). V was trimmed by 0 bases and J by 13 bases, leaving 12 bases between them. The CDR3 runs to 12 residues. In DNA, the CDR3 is TGTGCCTGGAGTGTAAGTGGCCAGGCGCTGTTTTTT. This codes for CAWSVSGQALFF.

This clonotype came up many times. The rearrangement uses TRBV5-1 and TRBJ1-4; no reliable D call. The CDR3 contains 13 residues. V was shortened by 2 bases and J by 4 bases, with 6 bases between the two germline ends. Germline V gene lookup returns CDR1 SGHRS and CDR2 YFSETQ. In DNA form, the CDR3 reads TGCGCCAGCAGCTTCGGAAATAATGAAAAACTGTTTTTT. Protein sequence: CASSFGNNEKLFF.

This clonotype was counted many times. This chain's CDR3 is CSVELRGYLNTEAFF. The CDR3 DNA is TGCAGCGTTGAATTGAGGGGGTACCTAAACACTGAAGCTTTCTTT. The chain uses TRBV29-1 and TRBJ1-1, with D possibly TRBD1 on 6 matching bases. Germline V gives CDR1 SQVTM, CDR2 ANQGSEA. The length of the CDR3 is 15 residues. Trimming took 2 bases from V and 2 from J, leaving 15 bases between them.

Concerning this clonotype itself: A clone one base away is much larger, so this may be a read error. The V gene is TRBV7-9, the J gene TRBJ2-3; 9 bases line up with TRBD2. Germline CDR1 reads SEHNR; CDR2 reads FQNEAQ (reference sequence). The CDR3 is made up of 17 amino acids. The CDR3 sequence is CVSRPGRLAGSTDTQYF. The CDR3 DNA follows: TGTGTCAGCAGACCAGGCCGGCTAGCGGGGAGCACAGATACGCAGTATTTT.

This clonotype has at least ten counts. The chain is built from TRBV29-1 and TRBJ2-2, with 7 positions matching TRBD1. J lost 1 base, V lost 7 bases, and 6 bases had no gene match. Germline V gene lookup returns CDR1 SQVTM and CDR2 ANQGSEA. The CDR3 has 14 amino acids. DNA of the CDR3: TGCAGCGGACGGGACAGCCGGAACACCGGGGAGCTGTTTTTT. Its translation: CSGRDSRNTGELFF.

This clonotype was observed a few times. The CDR3 DNA reads TGTGCCAGCAGTTGGGCGAGGAATGAGCAGTTCTTC. Protein: CASSWARNEQFF. The V call is TRBV28, the J call TRBJ2-1; the D is unclear. This CDR3 spans 12 amino acids. With 4 bases removed from V and 7 bases from J, the gap between germline ends came to 8 bases. The V gene's germline CDR1 is MDHEN and CDR2 SYDVKM.

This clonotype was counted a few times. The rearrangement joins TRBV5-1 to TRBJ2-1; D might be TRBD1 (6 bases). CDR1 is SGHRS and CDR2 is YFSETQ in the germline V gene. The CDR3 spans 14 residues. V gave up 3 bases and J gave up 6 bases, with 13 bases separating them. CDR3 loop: CASSSTGNPNEQFF. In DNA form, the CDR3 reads TGCGCCAGCAGCTCGACAGGAAATCCCAATGAGCAGTTCTTC. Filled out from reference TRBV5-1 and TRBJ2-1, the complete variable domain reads KAGVTQTPRYLIKTRGQQVTLSCSPISGHRSVSWYQQTPGQGLQFLFEYFSETQRNKGNFPGRFSGRQFSNSRSEMNVSTLELGDSALYLCASSSTGNPNEQFFGPGTRLTVL.

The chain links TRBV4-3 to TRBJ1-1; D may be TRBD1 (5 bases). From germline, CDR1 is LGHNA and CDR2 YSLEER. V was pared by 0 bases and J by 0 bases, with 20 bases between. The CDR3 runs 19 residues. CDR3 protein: CASSQDMLGGDFMNTEAFF. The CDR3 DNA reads TGCGCCAGCAGCCAAGATATGCTCGGGGGGGATTTCATGAACACTGAAGCTTTCTTT.

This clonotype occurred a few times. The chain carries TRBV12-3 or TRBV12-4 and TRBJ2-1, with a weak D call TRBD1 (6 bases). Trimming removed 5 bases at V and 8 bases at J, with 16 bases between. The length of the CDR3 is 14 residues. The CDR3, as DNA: TGTGCCAGCAGTCCAAGCTCTACAGGGTATGAGCAGTTCTTC. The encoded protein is CASSPSSTGYEQFF.

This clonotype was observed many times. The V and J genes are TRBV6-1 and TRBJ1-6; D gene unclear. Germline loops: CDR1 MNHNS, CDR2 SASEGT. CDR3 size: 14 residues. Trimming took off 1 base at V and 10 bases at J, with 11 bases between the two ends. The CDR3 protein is CASSEVPPRSPLHF. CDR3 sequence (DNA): TGTGCCAGCAGTGAAGTGCCGCCGCGATCACCCCTCCACTTT.

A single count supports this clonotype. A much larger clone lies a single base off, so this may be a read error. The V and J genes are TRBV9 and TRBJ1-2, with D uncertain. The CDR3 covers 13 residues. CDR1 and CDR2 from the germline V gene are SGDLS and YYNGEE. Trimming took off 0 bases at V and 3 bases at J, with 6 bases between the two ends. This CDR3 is CASSVEVDYGYTF. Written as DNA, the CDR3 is TGTGCCAGCAGCGTAGAAGTAGACTATGGCTACACCTTC.

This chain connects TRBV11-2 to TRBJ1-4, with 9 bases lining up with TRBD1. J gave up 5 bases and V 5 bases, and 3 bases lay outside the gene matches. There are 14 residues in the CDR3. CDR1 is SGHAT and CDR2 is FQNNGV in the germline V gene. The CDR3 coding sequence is TGTGCCAGCAGCCGCGGACAGGGGAATGAAAAACTGTTTTTT. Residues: CASSRGQGNEKLFF.

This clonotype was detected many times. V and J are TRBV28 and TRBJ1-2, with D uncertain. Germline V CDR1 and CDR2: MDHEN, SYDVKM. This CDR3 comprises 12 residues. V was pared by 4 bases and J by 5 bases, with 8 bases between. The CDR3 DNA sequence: TGTGCCAGCAGTTCGACGGTTTATGGCTACACCTTC. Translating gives CASSSTVYGYTF.

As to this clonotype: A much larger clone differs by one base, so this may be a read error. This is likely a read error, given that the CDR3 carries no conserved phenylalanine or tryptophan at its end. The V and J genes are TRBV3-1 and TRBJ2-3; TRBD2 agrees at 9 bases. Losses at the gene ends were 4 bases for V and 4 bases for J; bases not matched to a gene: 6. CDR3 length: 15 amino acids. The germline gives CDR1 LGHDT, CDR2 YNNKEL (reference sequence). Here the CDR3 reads CASSPGLAFPDTQYS. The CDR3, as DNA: TGTGCCAGCAGCCCTGGACTAGCGTTCCCAGATACGCAGTATTCT.

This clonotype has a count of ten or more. The CDR3 protein is CASSYGPTDTQYF. DNA for the CDR3: TGCGCCAGCAGCTACGGACCCACAGATACGCAGTATTTT. The chain combines TRBV5-1 with TRBJ2-3; no definite D call. Germline CDR1 and CDR2: SGHRS and YFSETQ. V shed 3 bases and J shed 2 bases, with 7 bases lying between them. The CDR3 loop spans 13 amino acids.

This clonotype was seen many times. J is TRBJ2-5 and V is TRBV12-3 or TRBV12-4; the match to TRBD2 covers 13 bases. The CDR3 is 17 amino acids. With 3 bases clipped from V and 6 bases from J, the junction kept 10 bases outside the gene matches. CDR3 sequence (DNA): TGTGCCAGCAGTTTCGAGTCCGGGACTAGCGGGATTCAGACCCAGTACTTC. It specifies CASSFESGTSGIQTQYF.